The 2 T cell receptor beta chains in this list originate from one sample, sequenced in a study of shared clonotypes between healthy human individuals. Repertoires were generated with immunoSEQ multiplex PCR, while TCRdb's copy carries only in-frame clones and drops some. The sample has around 1 million clones, 76% seen once. Sequenced material: memory CD4+ T cells sorted from blood. Described subset: CD45RA-negative fraction. Source of these receptors: a man aged 18 to 30 in good health.

The rearrangement joins TRBV2 to TRBJ2-5; D perhaps matches TRBD2 (7 bases). CDR3 length equals 14 residues. Germline V CDR1 and CDR2: SNHLY, FYNNEI. V was shortened by 7 bases and J by 2 bases, with 14 bases between the two germline ends. The CDR3, as DNA: TGTGCCAGCACCTACGGGGGGCAGCAAGAGACCCAGTACTTC. Translated: CASTYGGQQETQYF.

This sequence joins TRBV11-2 and TRBJ2-3; either TRBD1 or TRBD2 may fit D (6 bases each). The CDR3 contains 17 residues. Germline assignment: CDR1 SGHAT and CDR2 FQNNGV. Trimming left V 1 base short and J 5 bases short, with 19 bases between. As DNA, the CDR3 is TGTGCCAGCAGCTTAGGAGTTGCGGGGACCAGGGGAGATACGCAGTATTTT. Amino acids: CASSLGVAGTRGDTQYF.